A single sample gave rise to the 16 T cell receptor beta chains below, sequenced in a study of blood T cell repertoires in COVID-19. Clones were sequenced by immunoSEQ multiplex PCR, and TCRdb holds only the in-frame ones, with some missing. The sample has a few hundred thousand clones; roughly 84% are singletons. Specimen: PBMCs or T cells enriched from blood (not recorded which). The origin of the receptors is a man between 50 and 59 years old who had recovered from COVID-19.

The chain recombines TRBV12-3 or TRBV12-4 with TRBJ1-6; no reliable D call. Trimming removed 6 bases at V and 7 bases at J, with 4 bases between. The CDR3 is made up of 11 amino acids. The CDR3 protein is CASRSNSPLHF. CDR3 in DNA: TGTGCCAGCAGATCGAATTCACCCCTCCACTTT.

This chain uses TRBV7-3 with TRBJ2-3; D may be TRBD2 (5 bases). The ends were cut back, 2 bases at V and 1 base at J, with 10 bases in the middle. Germline values: CDR1 SGHTA, CDR2 FQGTGA. The CDR3 loop spans 15 amino acids. In DNA form, the CDR3 reads TGTGCCAGCAGCTTATTAGCGTTTGGCACAGATACGCAGTATTTT. This encodes CASSLLAFGTDTQYF.

The chain has TRBV19 and TRBJ2-7; maybe TRBD1 (5 bases). The V gene lost 7 bases and the J gene lost 3 bases, with 13 bases spanning the gap. This CDR3 contains 13 residues. Germline CDR1 reads LNHDA; CDR2 reads SQIVND (reference sequence). The CDR3 spells CASTPGGHYEQYF. The CDR3, as DNA: TGTGCCAGTACCCCCGGCGGACACTACGAGCAGTACTTC.

V and J are TRBV19 and TRBJ1-1; D is perhaps TRBD1 (6 bases). Germline CDR1 reads LNHDA; CDR2 reads SQIVND (reference sequence). The V gene lost 11 bases and the J gene lost 6 bases, with 16 bases spanning the gap. The CDR3 sequence is 12 residues long. The CDR3, as DNA: TGTGCCTCCCAGGGGCGGGTCTCTGAAGCTTTCTTT. It specifies CASQGRVSEAFF.

V usage is TRBV5-1 and J usage is TRBJ1-4; 9 bases match TRBD1. This CDR3 spans 14 amino acids. Germline V lookup: CDR1 SGHRS, CDR2 YFSETQ. V dropped 5 bases and J dropped 2; count of bases not matched to a gene: 1. Written as DNA, the CDR3 is TGCGCCAGCAGACAGGGGGCGACTAATGAAAAACTGTTTTTT. Translation gives CASRQGATNEKLFF.

This chain uses TRBV5-1 with TRBJ2-2, with 8 bases identical to TRBD2. This CDR3 is 15 amino acids long. The germline V gene has CDR1 SGHRS and CDR2 YFSETQ. The trim removed 4 bases at V and 3 bases at J, leaving 5 bases unmatched. In nucleotides, the CDR3 is TGCGCCAGCAGCCTGGGGCGGGGGGACACCGGGGAGCTGTTTTTT. The encoded protein is CASSLGRGDTGELFF.

On this clone itself: The sample carries other DNA sequences with the same CDR3. The chain has TRBV18 and TRBJ2-3; the match to TRBD1 covers 9 bases. The germline CDR1 and CDR2 sequences are KGHSH and LQKENI. The CDR3 spans 15 residues. J gave up 0 bases and V 3 bases, and 1 base lay outside the gene matches. The chain's CDR3 is CASSPGQGSTDTQYF. In DNA form, the CDR3 reads TGTGCCAGCTCACCGGGACAGGGAAGCACAGATACGCAGTATTTT. Looking up the rest from reference TRBV18 and TRBJ2-3 gives the full variable domain: NAGVMQNPRHLVRRRGQEARLRCSPMKGHSHVYWYRQLPEEGLKFMVYLQKENIIDESGMPKERFSAEFPKEGPSILRIQQVVRGDSAAYFCASSPGQGSTDTQYFGPGTRLTVL.

The chain is built from TRBV7-2 and TRBJ2-3; D unresolved. The V gene lost 1 base and the J gene lost 5 bases, with 7 bases spanning the gap. This CDR3 has 13 residues. Germline assignment: CDR1 SGHTA and CDR2 FQGNSA. CDR3 sequence (DNA): TGTGCCAGCAGCTTAGGGAGTCTAGATACGCAGTATTTT. Its translation is CASSLGSLDTQYF.

V and J are TRBV27 and TRBJ2-7; TRBD1 agrees at 8 bases. Unmatched junction bases numbered 8, after V lost 4 bases and J lost 6 bases. This CDR3 is built from 14 residues. From germline, CDR1 is MNHEY and CDR2 SMNVEV (reference sequence). DNA for the CDR3: TGTGCCAGCAGTTGGACAGGGAATTCAGGCGAGCAGTACTTC. This sequence encodes CASSWTGNSGEQYF.

This clone came up a few times. The chain recombines TRBV29-1 with TRBJ1-5; D unresolved. V lost 6 bases and J lost 2, with 8 bases in between. The CDR3 contains 12 residues. Germline V CDR1 and CDR2: SQVTM, ANQGSEA. The CDR3 loop reads CSVQSGNQPQHF. The CDR3, as DNA: TGCAGCGTACAGTCTGGCAATCAGCCCCAGCATTTT. Variable domain in full (rest from reference TRBV29-1 and TRBJ1-5): SAVISQKPSRDICQRGTSLTIQCQVDSQVTMMFWYRQQPGQSLTLIATANQGSEATYESGFVIDKFPISRPNLTFSTLTVSNMSPEDSSIYLCSVQSGNQPQHFGDGTRLSIL.

V and J are TRBV7-9 and TRBJ2-7, with 7 bases that match TRBD1. The ends lost 2 bases at V and 0 bases at J; junction bases unmatched: 1. CDR1 is SEHNR and CDR2 is FQNEAQ in the germline V gene (reference sequence). The CDR3 extends over 14 amino acids. The CDR3 nucleotides read TGTGCCAGCAGCTTACGGGACAGCTCCTACGAGCAGTACTTC. Translation: CASSLRDSSYEQYF.

This chain connects TRBV15 to TRBJ1-3; D is unclear. The CDR3 has 18 amino acids. Germline CDR1 reads LNHNV; CDR2 reads YYDKDF (reference sequence). The germline V and J ends were trimmed by 5 bases and 3 bases, with 23 bases remaining between them. DNA of the CDR3: TGTGCCACCAGCCGCCGCCTGATTCGCGGGGAGCTTGGAAACACCATATATTTT. As protein: CATSRRLIRGELGNTIYF.

This clone occurred a few times. The chain has TRBV5-5 and TRBJ1-3, with TRBD1 matching over 8 bases. The germline gives CDR1 SGHKS, CDR2 YYEKEE (reference sequence). V shed 4 bases, J shed 12 bases, and the junction held 9 bases outside the gene matches. This CDR3 is built from 13 residues. The CDR3 spells CASSPGRDRLIYF. In DNA, the CDR3 is TGTGCCAGCAGCCCCGGAAGGGACAGGCTCATATATTTT.

The chain employs TRBV5-6 and TRBJ1-2; D is ambiguous. V lost 1 base and J lost 8, with 9 bases in between. CDR1 and CDR2 from the germline V gene are SGHDT and YYEEEE. CDR3 length: 12 residues. This chain's CDR3 is CASSLYGRGYTF. Written as DNA, the CDR3 is TGTGCCAGCAGCTTGTATGGCAGAGGCTACACCTTC.

This clone was observed a single time. This chain connects TRBV27 to TRBJ2-7; TRBD1 aligns across 9 bases. Germline CDR1 and CDR2: MNHEY and SMNVEV (reference sequence). The ends lost 4 bases at V and 3 bases at J; junction bases unmatched: 4. The CDR3 spans 14 residues. The CDR3 DNA follows: TGTGCCAGCAGTTGGCAGGACAGGGGCTACGAGCAGTACTTC. Its protein product is CASSWQDRGYEQYF.

A note on this clone: A read error may produce the germline difference seen at one junction end. This sequence joins TRBV5-4 and TRBJ1-2, with TRBD1 matching over 7 bases. CDR3 length: 12 amino acids. The V gene's germline CDR1 is SGHNT and CDR2 YYREEE (reference sequence). The CDR3 nucleotides are TGTGCCAGCAGCTTGGCCAACAGGGGTCTTTTCTTC. Residues: CASSLANRGLFF.